This TCR beta chain was sequenced for a study of blood T cells in healthy people across ages. Through a sample-barcoded 5' primer and a J-beta primer mix, a second PCR was run for about 6 to 11 cycles. Each cDNA molecule, via a template-switch adaptor with 12 random nucleotides, was tagged. MiXCR, run by TCRdb on the 5' RACE reads, gives a single entry per CDR3 protein. The data hold over 500,000 distinct CDR3 sequences, with around 50% observed a single time. Drawn from each donor were about 9 milliliters of peripheral blood. The CDR3 has 13 residues. The germline gives CDR1 DFQATT, CDR2 SNEGSKA (reference sequence). Between the trimmed V and J ends, which lost 6 bases and 11 bases, there was a span of 22 bases. This clonotype was counted between two and nine times. This sequence may be a read error, since a much larger clone differs from it by one base.

The sequencing sample was made of blood. This TCR was sampled from a woman older than 75 in good health. The chain carries TRBV20-1 and TRBJ2-5; D not resolved. CDR3 coding DNA: TGCAGTGCCCCCCCTCCTATTGTCGCTGAGCAGTACTTC. This translates into CSAPPPIVAEQYF.